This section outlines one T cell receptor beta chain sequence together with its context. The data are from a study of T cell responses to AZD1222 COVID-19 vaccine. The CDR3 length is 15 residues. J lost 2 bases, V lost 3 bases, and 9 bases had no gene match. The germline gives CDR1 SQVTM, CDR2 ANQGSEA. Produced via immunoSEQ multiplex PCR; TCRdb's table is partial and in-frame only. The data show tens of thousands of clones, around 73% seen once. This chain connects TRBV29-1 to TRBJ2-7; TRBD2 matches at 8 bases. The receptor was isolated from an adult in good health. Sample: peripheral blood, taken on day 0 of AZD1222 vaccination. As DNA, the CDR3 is TGCAGCGTTGATATCAGCGGGAGTACCCCCTACGAGCAGTACTTC. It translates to CSVDISGSTPYEQYF.